This T cell receptor (beta chain) was identified in a study of monozygotic twins with inflammatory bowel disease. Per the germline V gene, CDR1 is LGHNA and CDR2 is YSLEER. CDR3 length: 16 residues. Of note for this clonotype: As yet, its antigen is unknown.

Overall study findings and caveats: Fewer shared clonotypes with others were found in IBD patients than in healthy twins, especially with disease activity.

From its re-call of the 5' RACE reads, TCRdb lists each CDR3 protein once, without DNA. The sample's table shows 110,000 to 150,000 distinct CDR3 sequences. The sample consisted of blood. This TCR derives from a human donor with ulcerative colitis or Crohn's disease, or a healthy co-twin of an affected twin (not recorded which). This chain connects TRBV4-3 to TRBJ1-4; TCRdb names TRBD1, which stays unverified in the absence of DNA. The CDR3 spells CASSQVQDRGHEKLFF.